The present T cell receptor beta chain was sequenced within a study of blood T cell repertoires in COVID-19. For the study at large: From the United States, Italy and Spain came samples of acute and convalescent COVID-19.

Clones were read by immunoSEQ multiplex PCR, and TCRdb kept only the in-frame ones, dropping some. This sample has about 220,000 clones; about 79% occur once, and the top ten carry approximately 1.3%. This study enrolled people aged roughly 18 to 89 from 20 to 25 US geographic areas. This clone showed up just once. This CDR3 is built from 14 residues. Unmatched junction bases numbered 10, after V lost 7 bases and J lost 7 bases. From germline, CDR1 is MNHEY and CDR2 SMNVEV (reference sequence). The chain carries TRBV27 and TRBJ2-4, with 7 bases that match TRBD2. The sample taken for sequencing was PBMCs or T cells enriched from blood (not recorded which). The clonotype was recovered from a woman between 35 and 50 years old with acute COVID-19. The chain's CDR3 is CASTPAGLLNIQYF. In DNA, the CDR3 is TGTGCCAGCACGCCTGCGGGACTACTGAACATTCAGTACTTC.